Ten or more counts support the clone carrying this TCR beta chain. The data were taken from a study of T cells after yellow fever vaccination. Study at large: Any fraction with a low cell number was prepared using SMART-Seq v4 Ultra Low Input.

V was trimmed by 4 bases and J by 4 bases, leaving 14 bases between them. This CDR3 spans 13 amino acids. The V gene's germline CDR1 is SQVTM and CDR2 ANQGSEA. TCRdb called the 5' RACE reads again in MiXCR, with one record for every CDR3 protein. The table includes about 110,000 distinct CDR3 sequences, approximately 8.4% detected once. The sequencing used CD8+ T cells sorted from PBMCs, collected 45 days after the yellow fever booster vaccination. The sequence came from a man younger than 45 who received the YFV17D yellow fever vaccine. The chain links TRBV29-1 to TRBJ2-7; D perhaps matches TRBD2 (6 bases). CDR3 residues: CSVARDSRYEQYF. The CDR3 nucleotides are TGCAGCGTTGCGCGGGACTCCAGGTACGAGCAGTACTTC.